This is a list of T cell receptor beta chains from one sample in a study of blood T cell repertoires in COVID-19. TCRdb's table, derived via immunoSEQ multiplex PCR, lists solely in-frame clones and lacks some. The profile shows about 74,000 clones, almost 90% of them singletons. Sequenced sample: peripheral blood. The source is a woman aged 80 or over with acute or convalescent COVID-19. Both conserved end residues are part of each CDR3. D genes are given only for firm matches. The listing skips clone size in some rows; elsewhere it reads once, few, many or a size class.

j_call,cdr3_length,clone_size,v_call,d_call,cdr3_aa,cdr3_nt
TRBJ1-4,17,once,TRBV5-1,TRBD1,CASSADRGFSLREKLFF,TGCGCCAGCAGCGCCGACAGGGGATTCTCCCTTAGGGAAAAACTGTTTTTT
TRBJ1-2,15,few,TRBV6-2/TRBV6-3,NA,CASNPRGRGEYGYTF,TGTGCCAGCAACCCCAGGGGCAGGGGCGAATATGGCTACACCTTC
TRBJ2-1,17,NA,TRBV30,TRBD2,CAWSRGLAGGLDNEQFF,TGTGCCTGGAGTCGGGGACTAGCGGGGGGGCTAGACAATGAGCAGTTCTTC
TRBJ2-6,17,NA,TRBV19,TRBD2,CASLSGRLDSGANVLTF,TGTGCCAGTTTAAGCGGGAGACTAGACTCTGGGGCCAACGTCCTGACTTTC
TRBJ1-1,13,NA,TRBV3-1/TRBV3-2,NA,CASSPQGNTEAFF,TGTGCCAGCAGCCCTCAGGGGAACACTGAAGCTTTCTTT
TRBJ2-7,14,once,TRBV5-4,TRBD2,CASSPSGRSYEQYF,TGTGCCAGCAGCCCTAGCGGTCGCTCCTACGAGCAGTACTTC
TRBJ1-5,13,once,TRBV7-9,NA,CASSGMTNQPQHF,TGTGCCAGCAGCGGAATGACTAATCAGCCCCAGCATTTT
TRBJ2-3,13,NA,TRBV12-5,NA,CASGFRGADTQYF,TGTGCTAGTGGTTTTCGCGGGGCCGATACGCAGTATTTT
TRBJ1-1,17,NA,TRBV7-6,TRBD1,CASSLRPAGQMNTEAFF,TGTGCCAGCAGCTTACGACCCGCGGGACAGATGAACACTGAAGCTTTCTTT
TRBJ2-1,14,NA,TRBV7-2,NA,CASSLVGTLNEQFF,TGTGCCAGCAGCTTAGTCGGGACACTAAATGAGCAGTTCTTC
TRBJ1-2,13,NA,TRBV7-2,NA,CASSSRQASGYTF,TGTGCCAGCAGCTCACGACAGGCGAGTGGCTACACCTTC
TRBJ2-7,16,NA,TRBV28,TRBD1,CASSSSGQGLSYEQYF,TGTGCCAGCAGTAGTTCGGGACAGGGGTTATCCTACGAGCAGTACTTC
TRBJ2-3,15,NA,TRBV5-1,TRBD2,CASSLDTGGGDTQYF,TGCGCCAGCAGCTTGGATACGGGCGGGGGAGATACGCAGTATTTT
TRBJ1-2,13,NA,TRBV3-1/TRBV3-2,TRBD1,CASSHGDSRVYTF,TGTGCCAGCAGCCATGGGGACAGCAGGGTCTACACCTTC
TRBJ2-7,13,NA,TRBV18,NA,CASSPFGQYEQYF,TGTGCCAGCTCACCTTTCGGACAGTACGAGCAGTACTTC